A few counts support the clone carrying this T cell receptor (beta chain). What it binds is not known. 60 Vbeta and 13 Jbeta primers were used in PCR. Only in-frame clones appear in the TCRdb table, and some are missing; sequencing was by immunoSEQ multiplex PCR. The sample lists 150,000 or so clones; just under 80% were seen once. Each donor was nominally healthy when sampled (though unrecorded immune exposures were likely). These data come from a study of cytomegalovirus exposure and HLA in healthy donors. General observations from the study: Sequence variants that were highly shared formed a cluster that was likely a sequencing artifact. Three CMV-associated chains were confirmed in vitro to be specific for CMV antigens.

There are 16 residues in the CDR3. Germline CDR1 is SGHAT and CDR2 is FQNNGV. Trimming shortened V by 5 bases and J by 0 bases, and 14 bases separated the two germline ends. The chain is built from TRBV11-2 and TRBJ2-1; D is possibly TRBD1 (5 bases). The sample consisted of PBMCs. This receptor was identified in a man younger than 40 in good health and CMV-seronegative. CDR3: CASSAWTPSSYNEQFF. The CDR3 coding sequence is TGTGCCAGCAGCGCCTGGACACCTAGCTCCTACAATGAGCAGTTCTTC.